Listed below are T cell receptor beta chains from one sample, sequenced in a study of human T cells and chemical hapten exposure. TCRdb independently ran MiXCR on the RACE reads; one entry per CDR3 protein. The table records tens of thousands of distinct CDR3 sequences, 11% of them present only once. The sequencing here drew on whole blood, taken in connection with sensitization to the hapten diphenylcyclopropenone (DPC). These receptor sequences come from a woman between 40 and 50 years old with alopecia areata. Some clones in this sample may be carry-over from other donors' samples. Both conserved end residues are part of each CDR3. The listing skips clone size in some rows; elsewhere it reads once, few, many or a size class.

v_call,clone_size,j_call,cdr3_aa
TRBV7-6,.,TRBJ2-3,CASSSERVSGTDTQYF
TRBV28,.,TRBJ2-7,CATGTSGSDTKQYF
TRBV5-5,many,TRBJ2-7,CASSGGQGSSYEQYF
TRBV19,many,TRBJ2-6,CASSIGAGANVLTF
TRBV28,many,TRBJ1-5,CASSPSPGANNQPQHF
TRBV4-3,many,TRBJ2-3,CASSPSGWGTDTQYF
TRBV5-4,few,TRBJ1-1,CASSLERARYTEAFF
TRBV6-5,many,TRBJ1-1,CASSYRRPNTEAFF
TRBV18,many,TRBJ1-3,CASSPGYGNTIYF
TRBV7-2,.,TRBJ2-5,CASSASRDKETQYF
TRBV5-1,few,TRBJ2-1,CASSTGGSNEQFF
TRBV23-1,.,TRBJ2-7,CASSSVRGRPYEQYF
TRBV5-1,.,TRBJ1-2,CASSLAGGNNGYTF
TRBV29-1,.,TRBJ2-3,CSASPGGDTQYF
TRBV11-1,.,TRBJ2-7,CASSFPTVGSPYEQYF
TRBV27,few,TRBJ2-7,CASSLIPGREQYF
TRBV5-4,.,TRBJ2-3,CASSAGLAGGTDTQYF